The clone carrying this T cell receptor (beta chain) was detected many times. This specimen comes from a study of neurological immune-mediated disorders. TCRdb redid the calling of the 5' RACE reads with MiXCR, one entry per CDR3 protein. The sample has about 59,000 distinct CDR3 sequences; about 12% are singletons. Germline-derived CDR1 and CDR2 are LGHDT and YNNKEL (reference sequence). Trimming shortened V by 4 bases and J by 14 bases, and 17 bases separated the two germline ends. This CDR3 has 12 residues. The rearrangement links TRBV3-1 to TRBJ1-2, with a tentative D call TRBD1 (6 bases). This clonotype was obtained from a woman aged 60-75 years with HTLV-1-associated myelopathy (HAM/TSP). Sequences were obtained from PBMCs. The CDR3 protein is CASSPTAAGATF. CDR3 DNA: TGTGCCAGCAGCCCGACAGCGGCGGGGGCTACCTTC.